The 2 T cell receptor beta chains below come from one sample, sequenced in a study of cytomegalovirus exposure and HLA in healthy donors. The method was immunoSEQ multiplex PCR; TCRdb's version includes in-frame clones alone and lacks a portion of them. The sample records some 150,000 clones, around 88% being singletons. The source material was PBMCs. The source is a young woman in good health and CMV-seropositive.

In this sample, this clone turned up a few times. J is TRBJ2-3 and V is TRBV9; the match to TRBD2 covers 8 bases. V was pared by 0 bases and J by 4 bases, with 7 bases of the junction left unmatched. The germline V gene encodes CDR1 SGDLS and CDR2 YYNGEE. The length of the CDR3 is 16 residues. The CDR3 DNA reads as TGTGCCAGCAGCGTAGTTCGGGGGGGAGTAGCAGATACGCAGTATTTT. It translates to CASSVVRGGVADTQYF.

The genes are TRBV15 and TRBJ2-7, with 11 nucleotides matching TRBD1. The CDR3 is made up of 15 amino acids. V lost 5 bases and J lost 5; bases outside the gene matches: 8. Germline V lookup: CDR1 LNHNV, CDR2 YYDKDF (reference sequence). The CDR3 DNA is TGTGCCACCAGCCCCGGACAGGGGGCGTTGGACGAGCAGTACTTC. Amino acid sequence: CATSPGQGALDEQYF.